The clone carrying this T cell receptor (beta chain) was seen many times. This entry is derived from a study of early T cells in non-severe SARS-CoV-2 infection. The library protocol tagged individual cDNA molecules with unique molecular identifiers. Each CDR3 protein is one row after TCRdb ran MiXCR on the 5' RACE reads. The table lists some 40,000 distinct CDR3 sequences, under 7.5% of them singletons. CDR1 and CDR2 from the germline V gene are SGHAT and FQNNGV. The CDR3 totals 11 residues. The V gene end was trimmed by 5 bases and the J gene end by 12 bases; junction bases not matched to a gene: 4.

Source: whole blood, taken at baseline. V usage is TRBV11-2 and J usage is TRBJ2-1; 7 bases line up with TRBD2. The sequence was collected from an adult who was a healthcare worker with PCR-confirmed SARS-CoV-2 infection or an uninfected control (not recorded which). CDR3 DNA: TGTGCCAGCAGCATGGGGGAGGGGCAGTTCTTC. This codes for CASSMGEGQFF.